Shown below are 20 T cell receptor beta chains from a single sample sequenced in a study of blood T cell repertoires in COVID-19. The method was immunoSEQ multiplex PCR; TCRdb's version includes in-frame clones alone and lacks a portion of them. The table lists roughly 200,000 clones, around 86% of them singletons. Sequenced material: peripheral blood. Receptor source: a woman older than 75 with COVID-19, enrolled during active disease.

This clone has just a few counts. The rearrangement links TRBV5-4 to TRBJ1-5, with a tentative D call TRBD1 (6 bases). The V end was cut by 3 bases, the J end by 7 bases, with 14 bases between. CDR1 is SGHNT, CDR2 YYREEE, per germline (reference sequence). The CDR3 contains 14 residues. The CDR3 coding sequence is TGTGCCAGCAGCTCCGGTGGGGGCGGACAGCCCCAGCATTTT. It codes for CASSSGGGGQPQHF.

The chain carries TRBV18 and TRBJ2-3, with a weak D call TRBD2 (5 bases). Looked up from germline, CDR1 is KGHSH and CDR2 is LQKENI. There are 12 residues in the CDR3. Trimming took 4 bases from V and 8 from J, leaving 10 bases between them. The CDR3 sequence: CASSQPSGTQYF. The CDR3 DNA sequence: TGTGCCAGCTCACAACCGAGCGGTACGCAGTATTTT.

The V call is TRBV4-1, the J call TRBJ2-1; 10 bases fit TRBD2. CDR1 is MGHRA, CDR2 YSYEKL, per germline. The CDR3 is made up of 18 amino acids. Germline trimming cut 4 bases from V and 4 bases from J; bases unmatched to any gene: 13. This chain's CDR3 is CASSPSETGAGGYNEQFF. As DNA, the CDR3 is TGCGCCAGCAGCCCTAGCGAGACGGGAGCGGGGGGGTACAATGAGCAGTTCTTC.

The V gene is TRBV14, the J gene TRBJ1-1, with no clear D. The germline V gene encodes CDR1 SGHDN and CDR2 FVKESK. The CDR3 consists of 15 residues. Trimming took off 0 bases at V and 4 bases at J, with 12 bases between the two ends. CDR3 amino acids: CASSQEIGISTEAFF. The CDR3, as DNA: TGTGCCAGCAGCCAAGAAATCGGGATTAGCACTGAAGCTTTCTTT.

This chain links TRBV7-2 with TRBJ2-7; 9 bases align to TRBD1. This CDR3 contains 15 residues. The ends lost 1 base at V and 6 bases at J; junction bases unmatched: 7. Germline V gives CDR1 SGHTA, CDR2 FQGNSA. The CDR3 protein is CASSLGGTGKGEQYF. In DNA form, the CDR3 reads TGTGCCAGCAGCTTAGGCGGGACAGGGAAGGGCGAGCAGTACTTC.

This sequence joins TRBV10-3 and TRBJ1-1; D may be TRBD1 (6 bases). Germline lookup yields CDR1 ENHRY and CDR2 SYGVKD. This CDR3 region has 15 residues. Trimming left V 0 bases short and J 2 bases short, with 10 bases between. Here the CDR3 DNA reads TGTGCCATCAGTGAGTCCGGCAGGGGAAACACTGAAGCTTTCTTT. Translated, it gives CAISESGRGNTEAFF.

This clone was seen once. This chain links TRBV5-1 with TRBJ1-3; D unresolved. The CDR3 consists of 14 residues. Germline-derived CDR1 and CDR2 are SGHRS and YFSETQ. Trimming took off 2 bases at V and 2 bases at J, with 8 bases between the two ends. CDR3 loop: CASSFGGTGNTIYF. CDR3 in DNA: TGCGCCAGCAGCTTCGGAGGGACTGGAAACACCATATATTTT.

V usage is TRBV7-8 and J usage is TRBJ1-1, with a possible D match to TRBD1 (5 bases). Germline V gene lookup returns CDR1 SGHVS and CDR2 FQNEAQ. The CDR3 consists of 14 residues. Trimming removed 3 bases from V and 2 bases from J, with 10 bases in between. CDR3 sequence reads: CASSLVGPNTEAFF. As DNA, the CDR3 is TGTGCCAGCAGCTTGGTGGGGCCTAACACTGAAGCTTTCTTT. Looking up the rest from reference TRBV7-8 and TRBJ1-1 gives the full variable domain: GAGVSQSPRYKVAKRGQDVALRCDPISGHVSLFWYQQALGQGPEFLTYFQNEAQLDKSGLPSDRFFAERPEGSVSTLKIQRTQQEDSAVYLCASSLVGPNTEAFFGQGTRLTVV.

About this clone itself: Without the conserved terminal phenylalanine or tryptophan, this CDR3 likely stems from a read error. Because the CDR3's place on the DNA is in doubt, the DNA is left out and the CDR3 is given as listed by TCRdb. The V and J genes are TRBV9 and TRBJ2-7; TRBD2 was called by the table and not checked on the DNA. With termini counted, the CDR3 has 10 amino acids. Germline CDR1 and CDR2: SGDLS and YYNGEE. The CDR3 reads CASSVAPPRE.

This sequence joins TRBV7-8 and TRBJ1-2; 8 nucleotides match TRBD1. Germline trimming cut 5 bases from V and 4 bases from J; bases unmatched to any gene: 3. CDR3 size: 13 residues. CDR1 SGHVS and CDR2 FQNEAQ come from the germline V gene. Here the CDR3 reads CASSRTGSYGYTF. CDR3 bases: TGTGCCAGCAGCCGGACAGGGTCCTATGGCTACACCTTC.

The sample holds one count of this clone. The chain joins TRBV19 to TRBJ1-5; D not resolved. V lost 3 bases to trimming and J lost 3 bases, with 15 bases between them. Germline V gives CDR1 LNHDA, CDR2 SQIVND (reference sequence). The CDR3 is made up of 16 amino acids. CDR3 residues: CASSMMAGSYNQPQHF. CDR3 bases: TGTGCCAGTAGTATGATGGCGGGGTCTTACAATCAGCCCCAGCATTTT.

The table lists this clone with a count of one. This chain links TRBV7-9 with TRBJ1-4; possible D gene TRBD1, 6 bases. Germline V gene data show CDR1 as SEHNR and CDR2 as FQNEAQ (reference sequence). This CDR3 region has 14 residues. V gave up 3 bases and J gave up 2 bases, with 7 bases separating them. The CDR3 bases are TGTGCCAGCAGCTTTGGGGGCACTAATGAAAAACTGTTTTTT. As protein: CASSFGGTNEKLFF. The variable domain in full, completed from reference TRBV7-9 and TRBJ1-4, reads DTGVSQNPRHKITKRGQNVTFRCDPISEHNRLYWYRQTLGQGPEFLTYFQNEAQLEKSRLLSDRFSAERPKGSFSTLEIQRTEQGDSAMYLCASSFGGTNEKLFFGSGTQLSVL.

As concerns this clone: At the DNA level, this CDR3 is encoded by other sequences in the same sample as well. The J gene is TRBJ2-1, the V gene TRBV24-1, with D uncertain. The CDR3 sequence is 15 residues long. The germline CDR1 and CDR2 sequences are KGHDR and SFDVKD. Trimming took 1 base from V and 3 from J, leaving 9 bases between them. The CDR3 reads CATSDLDSSYNEQFF. CDR3 in DNA: TGTGCCACCAGTGATTTAGACTCAAGCTACAATGAGCAGTTCTTC.

This clone was detected only a few times. The chain links TRBV11-2 to TRBJ2-7, with 12 positions matching TRBD2. The germline V gene has CDR1 SGHAT and CDR2 FQNNGV. V dropped 2 bases and J dropped 5; count of bases not matched to a gene: 1. The CDR3 extends over 14 amino acids. This CDR3 reads CASSLLAGGNEQYF. DNA of the CDR3: TGTGCCAGCAGCTTACTAGCGGGAGGGAACGAGCAGTACTTC. Variable domain in full (rest from reference TRBV11-2 and TRBJ2-7): EAGVAQSPRYKIIEKRQSVAFWCNPISGHATLYWYQQILGQGPKLLIQFQNNGVVDDSQLPKDRFSAERLKGVDSTLKIQPAKLEDSAVYLCASSLLAGGNEQYFGPGTRLTVT.

This clone has just a few counts. The V call is TRBV7-9, the J call TRBJ1-1; D possibly corresponds to TRBD1 (6 bases). Trimming stripped 4 bases from V and 4 bases from J, with 19 bases between. Germline V gene data show CDR1 as SEHNR and CDR2 as FQNEAQ (reference sequence). There are 16 residues in the CDR3. CDR3 protein: CASSSQPLRGGTEAFF. For the CDR3, the DNA is TGTGCCAGCAGCTCCCAGCCCCTGAGAGGGGGCACTGAAGCTTTCTTT.

This clone was picked up one time. The chain joins TRBV7-3 to TRBJ1-1; TRBD1 is a possible D gene (6 bases). From germline, CDR1 is SGHTA and CDR2 FQGTGA. V was shortened by 5 bases and J by 5 bases, with 21 bases between the two germline ends. The CDR3 length is 16 residues. The CDR3 spells CASSRYPGAGETEAFF. CDR3 sequence (DNA): TGTGCCAGCAGCCGTTACCCAGGGGCGGGGGAGACTGAAGCTTTCTTT.

CDR3 DNA: TGCGCCAGCAGAGGCCGGACAGGGGATCACTACGAGCAGTACTTC. Its translation is CASRGRTGDHYEQYF. J is TRBJ2-7 and V is TRBV5-1, with TRBD1 matching over 9 bases. This CDR3 contains 15 residues. Germline V gene sequence: CDR1 SGHRS, CDR2 YFSETQ. Losses at the gene ends were 5 bases for V and 3 bases for J; bases not matched to a gene: 9.

This chain joins TRBV28 and TRBJ1-1, with D hard to call. From germline, CDR1 is MDHEN and CDR2 SYDVKM. This CDR3 contains 13 residues. V was trimmed by 8 bases and J by 1 base, leaving 11 bases between them. CDR3 residues: CASFGFENTEAFF. CDR3 DNA sequence: TGTGCCAGCTTCGGGTTTGAGAACACTGAAGCTTTCTTT.

This clone has only a few counts. This chain joins TRBV5-4 and TRBJ2-2; 9 bases are a match to TRBD1. CDR3 length: 15 amino acids. Losses at the gene ends were 4 bases for V and 0 bases for J; bases not matched to a gene: 1. Germline V gene sequence: CDR1 SGHNT, CDR2 YYREEE (reference sequence). This CDR3 reads CASSTGGPNTGELFF. The CDR3 DNA reads TGTGCCAGCAGCACAGGGGGCCCGAACACCGGGGAGCTGTTTTTT.

The rearrangement joins TRBV5-1 to TRBJ2-1, with 8 nucleotides matching TRBD2. CDR3 length: 15 residues. Germline lookup yields CDR1 SGHRS and CDR2 YFSETQ. After removal of 6 bases from V and 2 bases from J, the junction contained 7 bases not matched to a gene. In DNA, the CDR3 is TGCGCCAGCAAGGAAGCGGGGGCAACCTACAATGAGCAGTTCTTC. This gives the protein CASKEAGATYNEQFF.